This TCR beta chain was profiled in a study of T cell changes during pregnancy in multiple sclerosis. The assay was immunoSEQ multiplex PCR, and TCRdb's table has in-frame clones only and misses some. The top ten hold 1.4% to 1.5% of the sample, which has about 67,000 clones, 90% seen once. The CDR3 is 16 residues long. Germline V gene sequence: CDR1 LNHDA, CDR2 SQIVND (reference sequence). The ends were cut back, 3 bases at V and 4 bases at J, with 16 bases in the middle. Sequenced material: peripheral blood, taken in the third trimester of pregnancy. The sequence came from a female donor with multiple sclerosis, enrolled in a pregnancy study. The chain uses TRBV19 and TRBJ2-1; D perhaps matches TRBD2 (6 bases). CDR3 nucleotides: TGTGCCAGTAGTATTAATCGGCTAGCGCCTTACAATGAGCAGTTCTTC. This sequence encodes CASSINRLAPYNEQFF.